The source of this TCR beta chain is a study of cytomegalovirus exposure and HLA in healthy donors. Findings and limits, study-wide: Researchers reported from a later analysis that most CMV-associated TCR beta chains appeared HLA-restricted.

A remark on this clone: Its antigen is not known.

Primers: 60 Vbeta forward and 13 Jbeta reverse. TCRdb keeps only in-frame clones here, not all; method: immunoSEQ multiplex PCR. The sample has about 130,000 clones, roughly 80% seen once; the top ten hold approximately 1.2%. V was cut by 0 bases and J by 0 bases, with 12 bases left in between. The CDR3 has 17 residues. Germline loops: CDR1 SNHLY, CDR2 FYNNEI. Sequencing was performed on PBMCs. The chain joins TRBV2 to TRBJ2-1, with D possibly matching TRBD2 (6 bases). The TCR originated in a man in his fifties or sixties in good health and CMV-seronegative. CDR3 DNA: TGTGCCAGCAGTGAAGCGGGGAGCGGGCGCTCCTACAATGAGCAGTTCTTC. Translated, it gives CASSEAGSGRSYNEQFF.